Listed here are 26 T cell receptor beta chains from one sample, sequenced in a study of blood T cell repertoires in COVID-19. Here immunoSEQ multiplex PCR was the method, and the copy in TCRdb shows in-frame clones only, minus some. The sample lists about 110,000 clones, around 86% occurring once. The specimen was peripheral blood. Receptor source: a woman in her sixties or seventies with acute or convalescent COVID-19.

The chain combines TRBV4-3 with TRBJ2-1, with 8 bases identical to TRBD2. In germline, CDR1 is LGHNA, CDR2 YSLEER. This CDR3 contains 15 residues. With 1 base clipped from V and 10 bases from J, the junction kept 9 bases outside the gene matches. The CDR3 nucleotides are TGCGCCAGCAGCCAAGGGACTAGCCTCAATTGGGAGCAGTTCTTC. This gives the protein CASSQGTSLNWEQFF.

The chain couples TRBV5-8 to TRBJ1-5; TRBD1 matches at 9 bases. V lost 0 bases to trimming and J lost 4 bases; unmatched junction nucleotides: 2. This CDR3 is 15 amino acids long. The germline gives CDR1 SGHTS, CDR2 YDEGEE. In nucleotides, the CDR3 is TGTGCCAGCAGCTTGGGGACAGGGGTTAATCAGCCCCAGCATTTT. It yields the protein CASSLGTGVNQPQHF.

The CDR3 is CASSPGQNTEAFF. CDR3 nucleotides: TGCGCCAGCAGCCCGGGACAGAACACTGAAGCTTTCTTT. V gene TRBV5-1 combines with J gene TRBJ1-1, with D tentatively TRBD1 (6 bases). Germline V gene sequence: CDR1 SGHRS, CDR2 YFSETQ. CDR3 length equals 13 residues. Trimming pared 4 bases from V and 1 base from J, leaving 8 bases between.

This clone has only a few counts. The gene calls are TRBV6-2 or TRBV6-3 and TRBJ2-3, with TRBD1 identical over 9 bases. With V trimmed by 5 bases and J by 3 bases, 12 bases remained unmatched. Looked up from germline, CDR1 is MNHEY and CDR2 is SVGEGT. This CDR3 has 17 residues. The CDR3, as DNA: TGTGCCAGCAGTCTCCATCCGGGACAGGGTTTTACAGATACGCAGTATTTT. Its protein product is CASSLHPGQGFTDTQYF.

The rearrangement uses TRBV30 and TRBJ2-7; possibly TRBD1 for D (6 bases). This CDR3 contains 16 residues. The ends were cut back, 0 bases at V and 6 bases at J, with 21 bases in the middle. Germline CDR1 GTSNPN, CDR2 SVGIG (reference sequence). The CDR3: CAWSVWGQPGPFEQYF. CDR3 nucleotide sequence: TGTGCCTGGAGTGTATGGGGGCAGCCTGGCCCCTTCGAGCAGTACTTC.

This clone came up once. This chain uses TRBV27 with TRBJ2-3; 11 bases match TRBD2. After removal of 5 bases from V and 4 bases from J, the junction contained 8 bases not matched to a gene. The CDR3 is 16 residues long. CDR1 and CDR2 (germline): MNHEY, SMNVEV (reference sequence). The chain's CDR3 is CASSSRSGGASDTQYF. The DNA of the CDR3 is TGTGCCAGCAGTAGCCGTAGCGGGGGGGCTTCAGATACGCAGTATTTT.

This chain's CDR3 is CASSIGRGSYNEQFF. The CDR3 bases are TGTGCCAGTAGTATAGGAAGGGGTTCCTACAATGAGCAGTTCTTC. The chain joins TRBV19 to TRBJ2-1; a possible D gene is TRBD1 (5 bases). The CDR3 extends over 15 amino acids. Germline V CDR1 and CDR2: LNHDA, SQIVND (reference sequence). V lost 1 base to trimming and J lost 1 base, with 8 bases between them.

This chain uses TRBV30 with TRBJ2-1, with 10 bases identical to TRBD2. V lost 2 bases and J lost 7; bases outside the gene matches: 5. Germline V gene data show CDR1 as GTSNPN and CDR2 as SVGIG (reference sequence). This CDR3 is 14 amino acids long. The CDR3 protein is CAWSQGTSENEQFF. CDR3 nucleotides: TGTGCCTGGAGTCAAGGGACTAGCGAGAATGAGCAGTTCTTC.

This chain uses TRBV12-3 or TRBV12-4 with TRBJ2-1, with D unclear. Trimming cost V 3 bases and J 10 bases, with 10 bases left between them. The CDR3 totals 12 residues. Written as DNA, the CDR3 is TGTGCCAGCAGTTTGAGGCCCGGGGAGCAGTTCTTC. Encoded protein: CASSLRPGEQFF.

CDR3 sequence (DNA): TGTGCCACCAGTGATCGATCCGGGACTAGCGGGAGAGGCGCAGATACGCAGTATTTT. It yields the protein CATSDRSGTSGRGADTQYF. J is TRBJ2-3 and V is TRBV24-1; 14 bases map to TRBD2. Germline assignment: CDR1 KGHDR and CDR2 SFDVKD. V lost 3 bases and J lost 4; bases outside the gene matches: 11. This CDR3 comprises 19 residues.

This clone was seen once. V is TRBV19 and J is TRBJ2-3, with D unresolved. CDR3 length equals 13 residues. V lost 6 bases, J lost 1 base, and 8 bases lay in between. Looked up from germline, CDR1 is LNHDA and CDR2 is SQIVND (reference sequence). In nucleotides, the CDR3 is TGTGCCAGTAGGAGGCCAGGCACAGATACGCAGTATTTT. Its translation: CASRRPGTDTQYF.

This chain links TRBV4-2 with TRBJ1-2; no reliable D call. V lost 0 bases, J lost 3 bases, and 14 bases lay in between. Germline CDR1 reads LGHNA; CDR2 reads YNFKEQ. CDR3 length equals 16 residues. The CDR3 spells CASSQEARGSDYGYTF. The CDR3 coding sequence is TGTGCCAGCAGCCAAGAGGCCCGGGGTTCTGACTATGGCTACACCTTC.

V gene TRBV29-1 combines with J gene TRBJ1-1, with 8 bases lining up with TRBD1. J was trimmed by 11 bases and V by 6 bases; bases with no gene match: 17. CDR1 SQVTM and CDR2 ANQGSEA come from the germline V gene. The CDR3 extends over 14 amino acids. The CDR3 here is CSVTRGTGLGTAFF. The CDR3 DNA follows: TGCAGCGTCACCCGGGGGACAGGTTTAGGTACGGCTTTCTTT.

The rearrangement joins TRBV7-2 to TRBJ1-2; possible D gene TRBD1, 5 bases. CDR3 length: 13 amino acids. V lost 1 base and J 8 bases, leaving 11 bases between the germline ends. Germline V gene sequence: CDR1 SGHTA, CDR2 FQGNSA. The CDR3 here is CASSLVGARGYTF. In DNA, the CDR3 is TGTGCCAGCAGCTTAGTAGGGGCTAGGGGCTACACCTTC.

The V call is TRBV5-1, the J call TRBJ2-2; 8 bases align to TRBD2. The CDR3 is 16 residues long. Germline assignment: CDR1 SGHRS and CDR2 YFSETQ. The V gene end was trimmed by 2 bases and the J gene end by 5 bases; junction bases not matched to a gene: 8. The chain's CDR3 is CASSLTGGPKTGELFF. CDR3 bases: TGCGCCAGCAGCTTAACGGGAGGGCCTAAAACCGGGGAGCTGTTTTTT.

The V call is TRBV7-8, the J call TRBJ2-7; 7 nucleotides match TRBD1. This CDR3 has 15 amino acids. Per the germline V gene, CDR1 is SGHVS and CDR2 is FQNEAQ. After removal of 0 bases from V and 4 bases from J, the junction contained 6 bases not matched to a gene. The CDR3 loop reads CASSLASGQTYEQYV. The DNA of the CDR3 is TGTGCCAGCAGCTTAGCGTCGGGACAGACTTACGAGCAGTACGTC.

The chain carries TRBV2 and TRBJ1-2; the D is unclear. There are 14 residues in the CDR3. The germline CDR1 and CDR2 sequences are SNHLY and FYNNEI. Trimming left V 2 bases short and J 4 bases short, with 11 bases between. CDR3 residues: CASSESGRSYGYTF. As DNA, the CDR3 is TGTGCCAGCAGTGAATCGGGGAGGAGCTATGGCTACACCTTC.

In its sample, this clone was seen a few times. The chain recombines TRBV30 with TRBJ1-1; D gene uncertain. The CDR3 is made up of 13 amino acids. The V gene's germline CDR1 is GTSNPN and CDR2 SVGIG (reference sequence). Trimming took off 0 bases at V and 5 bases at J, with 10 bases between the two ends. CDR3 loop: CAWSVGRMTEAFF. In DNA, the CDR3 is TGTGCCTGGAGTGTAGGCAGGATGACTGAAGCTTTCTTT.

The V gene is TRBV6-4, the J gene TRBJ1-5; TRBD1 matches at 8 bases. With 6 bases clipped from V and 11 bases from J, the junction kept 0 bases outside the gene matches. Germline CDR1 is MRHNA and CDR2 is SNTAGT. The CDR3 length is 10 residues. The chain's CDR3 is CASRGQAQHF. The CDR3 nucleotides read TGTGCCAGCAGGGGACAGGCCCAGCATTTT.

The chain employs TRBV6-5 and TRBJ2-3; 7 bases agree with TRBD1. CDR3 length: 14 residues. The V segment lost 6 bases and the J segment 2 bases; nucleotides outside the gene matches: 5. Germline V gene sequence: CDR1 MNHEY, CDR2 SVGAGI. The CDR3 loop reads CASRRDRATDTQYF. The CDR3 DNA sequence: TGTGCCAGCAGAAGGGACAGAGCCACAGATACGCAGTATTTT.

The rearrangement joins TRBV28 to TRBJ2-3; tentative D call: TRBD1 (8 bases). V gave up 5 bases and J gave up 4 bases, with 19 bases separating them. CDR1 and CDR2 (germline): MDHEN, SYDVKM. The CDR3 extends over 16 amino acids. CDR3 sequence reads: CASSPRTGRGPDTQYF. The CDR3 DNA sequence: TGTGCCAGCAGTCCCCGGACAGGGCGGGGGCCAGATACGCAGTATTTT.

The chain combines TRBV6-1 with TRBJ1-5, with 9 bases lining up with TRBD1. J was trimmed by 0 bases and V by 0 bases; bases with no gene match: 9. The CDR3 sequence is 19 residues long. Germline V gene sequence: CDR1 MNHNS, CDR2 SASEGT. As DNA, the CDR3 is TGTGCCAGCAGTGAAGCTAGCACAGGGGGCCGGAGTAGCAATCAGCCCCAGCATTTT. This gives the protein CASSEASTGGRSSNQPQHF.

This clone has just a few counts. The chain has TRBV15 and TRBJ2-1; 7 bases line up with TRBD1. The germline CDR1 and CDR2 sequences are LNHNV and YYDKDF (reference sequence). This CDR3 has 15 residues. V dropped 1 base and J dropped 3; count of bases not matched to a gene: 3. The CDR3 bases are TGTGCCACCAGCAGAGGACAGGGAAACTACAATGAGCAGTTCTTC. Protein sequence: CATSRGQGNYNEQFF.

The V gene is TRBV10-3, the J gene TRBJ1-2; weak D call: TRBD1 (6 bases). This CDR3 contains 12 residues. Germline CDR1 is ENHRY and CDR2 is SYGVKD. Trimming cost V 6 bases and J 2 bases, with 7 bases left between them. The CDR3 DNA reads as TGTGCCATCAGCACAGGGAACTATGGCTACACCTTC. Its translation is CAISTGNYGYTF.

CDR3 in amino acids: CASKIGTGFGEQFF. In nucleotides, the CDR3 is TGTGCCAGCAAAATCGGGACAGGGTTCGGTGAGCAGTTCTTC. The genes are TRBV2 and TRBJ2-1, with 9 positions matching TRBD1. The CDR3 has 14 residues. The V gene's germline CDR1 is SNHLY and CDR2 FYNNEI. The V segment lost 7 bases and the J segment 9 bases; nucleotides outside the gene matches: 10. Together with reference TRBV2 and TRBJ2-1, the CDR3 gives the full variable domain: EPEVTQTPSHQVTQMGQEVILRCVPISNHLYFYWYRQILGQKVEFLVSFYNNEISEKSEIFDDQFSVERPDGSNFTLKIRSTKLEDSAMYFCASKIGTGFGEQFFGPGTRLTVL.

The chain uses TRBV20-1 and TRBJ1-1; no reliable D call. CDR3 length equals 14 residues. Germline loops: CDR1 DFQATT, CDR2 SNEGSKA (reference sequence). V lost 3 bases to trimming and J lost 4 bases, with 15 bases between them. DNA for the CDR3: TGCAGTGCTAGTGTCCAGCTAGAAGGCACTGAAGCTTTCTTT. Translation: CSASVQLEGTEAFF.